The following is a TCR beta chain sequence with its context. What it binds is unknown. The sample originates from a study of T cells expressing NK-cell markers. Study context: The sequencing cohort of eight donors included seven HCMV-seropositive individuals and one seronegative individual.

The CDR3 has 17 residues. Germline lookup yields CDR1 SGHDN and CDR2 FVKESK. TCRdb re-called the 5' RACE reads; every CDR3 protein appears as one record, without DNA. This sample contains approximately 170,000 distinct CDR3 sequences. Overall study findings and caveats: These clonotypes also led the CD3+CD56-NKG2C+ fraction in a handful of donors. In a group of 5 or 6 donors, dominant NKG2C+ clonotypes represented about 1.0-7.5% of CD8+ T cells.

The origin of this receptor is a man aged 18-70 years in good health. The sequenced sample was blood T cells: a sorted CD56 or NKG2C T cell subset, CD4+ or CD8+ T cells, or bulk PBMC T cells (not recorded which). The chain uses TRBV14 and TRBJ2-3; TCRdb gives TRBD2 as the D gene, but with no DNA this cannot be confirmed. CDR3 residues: CASSLVPSGGHTDTQYF.